The T cell receptor (beta chain) described here comes from a study of CD8+ T cells in alopecia areata. Peripheral blood, together with lesional scalp punch biopsies, was collected from alopecia areata patients. RNA extraction was followed by reverse transcription into cDNA, which acted as the sequencing template. TCRdb keeps only in-frame clones here, not all; method: immunoSEQ multiplex PCR. The table shows 10,000 or so clones, with around three fifths occurring only once. With V trimmed by 2 bases and J by 0 bases, 3 bases remained unmatched. The CDR3 contains 18 residues. The germline CDR1 and CDR2 sequences are SGDLS and YYNGEE.

Sequencing used skin, obtained at week 0. The receptor was isolated from a human donor with alopecia areata. This rearrangement joins TRBV9 to TRBJ2-3, with 16 bases that match TRBD2. CDR3: CASSVGTSGRASTDTQYF. CDR3 nucleotide sequence: TGTGCCAGCAGCGTCGGGACTAGCGGGAGGGCTAGCACAGATACGCAGTATTTT.